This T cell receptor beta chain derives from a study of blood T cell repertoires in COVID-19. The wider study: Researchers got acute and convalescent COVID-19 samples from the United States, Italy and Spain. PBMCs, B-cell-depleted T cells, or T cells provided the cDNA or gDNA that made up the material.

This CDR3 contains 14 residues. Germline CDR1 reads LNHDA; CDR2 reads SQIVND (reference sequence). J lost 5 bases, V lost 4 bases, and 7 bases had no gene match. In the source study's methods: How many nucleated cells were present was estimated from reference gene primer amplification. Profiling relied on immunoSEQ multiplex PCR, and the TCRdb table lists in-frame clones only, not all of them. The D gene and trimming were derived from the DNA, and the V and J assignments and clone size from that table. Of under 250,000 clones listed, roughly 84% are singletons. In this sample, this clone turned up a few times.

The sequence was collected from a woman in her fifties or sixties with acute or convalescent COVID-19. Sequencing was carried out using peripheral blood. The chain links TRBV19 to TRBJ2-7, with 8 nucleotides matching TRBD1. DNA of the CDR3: TGTGCCAGTAGTACCCCAGGACAGGGCGACGAGCAGTACTTC. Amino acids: CASSTPGQGDEQYF. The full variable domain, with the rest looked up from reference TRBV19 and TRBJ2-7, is DGGITQSPKYLFRKEGQNVTLSCEQNLNHDAMYWYRQDPGQGLRLIYYSQIVNDFQKGDIAEGYSVSREKKESFPLTVTSAQKNPTAFYLCASSTPGQGDEQYFGPGTRLTVT.